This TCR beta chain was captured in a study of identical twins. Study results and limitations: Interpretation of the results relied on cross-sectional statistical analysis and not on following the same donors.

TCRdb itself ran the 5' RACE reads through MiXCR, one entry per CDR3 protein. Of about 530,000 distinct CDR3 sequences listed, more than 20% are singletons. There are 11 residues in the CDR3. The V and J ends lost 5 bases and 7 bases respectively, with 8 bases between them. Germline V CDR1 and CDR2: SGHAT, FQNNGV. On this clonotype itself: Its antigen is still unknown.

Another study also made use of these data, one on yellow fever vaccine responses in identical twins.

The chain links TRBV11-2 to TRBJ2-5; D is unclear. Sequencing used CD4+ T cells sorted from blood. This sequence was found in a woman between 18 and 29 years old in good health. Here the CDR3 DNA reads TGTGCCAGCAGCGCCACGAGGACCCAGTACTTC. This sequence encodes CASSATRTQYF.